Following are 23 T cell receptor beta chains from one sample sequenced in a study of T-cell reconstitution after alpha-beta-depleted transplantation in children. The TCRbeta library was prepared with unique molecular identifiers. Via MiXCR, TCRdb re-called the PCR reads, giving one row per CDR3 protein. The data hold 200,000 to 250,000 distinct CDR3 sequences, with roughly 7.7% observed a single time. The sample consisted of PBMCs, mostly from graft donor cells, taken 180 days after TCRalphabeta/CD19-depleted stem cell transplant. The origin of the receptors is a male patient aged 10 to 17 who had a stem cell transplant for acute lymphoblastic leukemia, so the T cells may come from the graft donor.

This clonotype has at least ten counts. The gene calls are TRBV7-7 and TRBJ2-7, with D possibly TRBD1 on 5 matching bases. V was clipped by 3 bases and J by 2 bases, with 14 bases between them. The CDR3 sequence is 15 residues long. Germline V gives CDR1 SSHAT, CDR2 FNYEAQ (reference sequence). The CDR3 DNA follows: TGTGCCAGCAGCTTGAGGAAAACAGGCCCCTACGAGCAGTACTTC. Protein product: CASSLRKTGPYEQYF.

The chain employs TRBV5-5 and TRBJ2-2; D is perhaps TRBD1 or TRBD2 (6 bases each). Germline V gene sequence: CDR1 SGHKS, CDR2 YYEKEE (reference sequence). CDR3 size: 13 residues. V was trimmed by 6 bases and J by 6 bases, leaving 12 bases between them. CDR3 in amino acids: CASIKGGAGELFF. In DNA form, the CDR3 reads TGTGCCAGCATCAAGGGGGGTGCCGGGGAGCTGTTTTTT.

This clonotype appeared many times. The chain couples TRBV29-1 to TRBJ2-7; the match to TRBD1 covers 9 bases. The V segment lost 6 bases and the J segment 3 bases; nucleotides outside the gene matches: 15. The CDR3 contains 16 residues. CDR1 is SQVTM, CDR2 ANQGSEA, per germline. The CDR3 loop reads CSVLRDNRGQIYEQYF. In DNA, the CDR3 is TGCAGCGTCCTTAGGGACAACAGGGGGCAGATCTACGAGCAGTACTTC.

This clonotype was found many times. The genes are TRBV6-1 and TRBJ1-6; D is uncertain. In germline, CDR1 is MNHNS, CDR2 SASEGT. V was clipped by 5 bases and J by 8 bases, with 13 bases between them. CDR3 size: 14 residues. The CDR3 coding sequence is TGTGCCAGCAGTCCTCCGGGGTCCTATTCACCCCTCCACTTT. Protein sequence: CASSPPGSYSPLHF.

This clonotype has ten or more counts. The V gene is TRBV6-1, the J gene TRBJ1-2; D unclear. Trimming took 6 bases from V and 5 from J, leaving 13 bases between them. In germline, CDR1 is MNHNS, CDR2 SASEGT. The CDR3 spans 13 residues. CDR3 sequence (DNA): TGTGCCAGCAGGACCCTCTCCGCTTATGGCTACACCTTC. This encodes CASRTLSAYGYTF.

This clonotype was counted ten times or more. V and J are TRBV7-8 and TRBJ2-1, with 10 bases matching TRBD2. V lost 3 bases, J lost 4 bases, and 3 bases stayed unmatched. Germline lookup yields CDR1 SGHVS and CDR2 FQNEAQ. The CDR3 consists of 15 residues. CDR3 DNA: TGTGCCAGCAGCTTCAGACTAGCGGGTTACAATGAGCAGTTCTTC. Translating it yields CASSFRLAGYNEQFF.

To note about this clonotype: This may stem from a read error, because a much larger clone lies one nucleotide away. This chain's CDR3 is CASSRDAIGELFF. CDR3 DNA: TGTGCCAGCTCCCGGGATGCGATCGGGGAGCTGTTTTTT. The chain employs TRBV7-3 and TRBJ2-2; possibly TRBD2 for D (5 bases). CDR3 length: 13 amino acids. Deletions cut 8 bases from V and 7 bases from J, with 14 bases between. The germline gives CDR1 SGHTA, CDR2 FQGTGA. The full variable domain, in which reference TRBV7-3 and TRBJ2-2 provide the parts outside the CDR3, is GAGVSQTPSNKVTEKGKYVELRCDPISGHTALYWYRQSLGQGPEFLIYFQGTGAADDSGLPNDRFFAVRPEGSVSTLKIQRTERGDSAVYLCASSRDAIGELFFGEGSRLTVL.

This clonotype came up many times. The genes are TRBV5-1 and TRBJ2-7; unclear D gene. Germline CDR1 SGHRS, CDR2 YFSETQ. The ends were cut back, 6 bases at V and 0 bases at J, with 13 bases in the middle. The CDR3 length is 14 residues. The CDR3 sequence is CASMMGPSSYEQYF. DNA of the CDR3: TGCGCCAGCATGATGGGTCCTAGCTCCTACGAGCAGTACTTC.

This clonotype has ten or more counts. The chain combines TRBV20-1 with TRBJ1-5; 8 positions match TRBD1. V lost 3 bases to trimming and J lost 7 bases; unmatched junction nucleotides: 8. This CDR3 is 14 amino acids long. Germline V CDR1 and CDR2: DFQATT, SNEGSKA (reference sequence). The CDR3: CSASGQGARQPQHF. Written as DNA, the CDR3 is TGCAGTGCTAGCGGTCAGGGGGCACGGCAGCCCCAGCATTTT.

Comment on this clonotype: Just one base apart from a much larger clone, this may be a read error. The chain has TRBV2 and TRBJ1-5, with D tentatively TRBD1 (5 bases). The CDR3 is 15 amino acids. Germline CDR1 reads SNHLY; CDR2 reads FYNNEI. Trimming shortened V by 4 bases and J by 2 bases, and 12 bases separated the two germline ends. The CDR3, as DNA: TGTGCCAGCAGTGCGGACAAAGGGGGCAATCAGCCCCAGCATTTT. Translation gives CASSADKGGNQPQHF.

This clonotype was observed at least ten times. Its ends do not fully match the called genes, so a read error is possible. The chain joins TRBV7-2 to TRBJ2-5; D gene unclear. The CDR3 extends over 11 amino acids. The V gene's germline CDR1 is SGHTA and CDR2 FQGNSA. The DNA for the CDR3 is TGTGCCAGCAGCTTATCTGGCGTTGGGGTCTTC. Protein sequence: CASSLSGVGVF.

This clonotype is a singleton in its sample. This sequence may be a read error, since a much larger clone differs from it by one base. CDR3 sequence: CTSQTGGNADTQYF. The CDR3 bases are TGTACCAGCCAGACAGGGGGCAACGCAGATACGCAGTATTTT. V is TRBV25-1 and J is TRBJ2-3; 10 positions match TRBD1. The CDR3 is made up of 14 amino acids. CDR1 MGHDK and CDR2 SYGVNS come from the germline V gene.

Of note for this clonotype: Since the CDR3 does not end with the conserved phenylalanine or tryptophan, this likely comes from a read error. The chain uses TRBV18 and TRBJ2-3; D not certain. The germline CDR1 and CDR2 sequences are KGHSH and LQKENI. The V and J ends lost 2 bases and 7 bases respectively, with 7 bases between them. CDR3 size: 12 residues. The CDR3 DNA is TGTGCCAGCTCACCAGAGGTGTATACGCAGTATGTT. Translated, it gives CASSPEVYTQYV.

In this sample, this clonotype turned up many times. CDR3 nucleotides: TGTGCCATCAGTGAGTCGGACGGCCTGAACACTGAAGCTTTCTTT. Protein: CAISESDGLNTEAFF. This rearrangement joins TRBV10-3 to TRBJ1-1; D not certain. Germline V gene data show CDR1 as ENHRY and CDR2 as SYGVKD. This CDR3 contains 15 residues. Trimming took off 0 bases at V and 0 bases at J, with 8 bases between the two ends.

This clonotype appeared a few times. The rearrangement links TRBV27 to TRBJ2-3, with 8 bases aligning to TRBD2. V trimming: 4 bases; J trimming: 5 bases; junction bases outside the gene matches: 8. This CDR3 comprises 15 residues. Germline CDR1 MNHEY, CDR2 SMNVEV (reference sequence). The CDR3 bases are TGTGCCAGCAGTTCGGGGGGGGGCCAGGGAGATACGCAGTATTTT. Translated: CASSSGGGQGDTQYF.

V usage is TRBV4-2 and J usage is TRBJ2-7; no reliable D call. Trimming cost V 4 bases and J 6 bases, with 13 bases left between them. The CDR3 consists of 13 residues. CDR1 is LGHNA, CDR2 YNFKEQ, per germline. The CDR3 here is CASSPVVPCEQYF. The DNA for the CDR3 is TGTGCCAGCAGCCCCGTGGTCCCCTGCGAGCAGTACTTC.

Many counts were recorded for this clonotype. The chain recombines TRBV5-1 with TRBJ2-1, with TRBD2 matching over 8 bases. Germline CDR1 is SGHRS and CDR2 is YFSETQ. CDR3 length: 12 residues. After removal of 1 base from V and 13 bases from J, the junction contained 4 bases not matched to a gene. DNA for the CDR3: TGCGCCAGCAGCTTGCCGGGACTAGGTCAGTTCTTC. It is translated as CASSLPGLGQFF.

This clonotype was counted a few times. CDR3 amino acids: CASSLGTGYHNEQFF. The CDR3 bases are TGTGCCAGCAGCTTGGGGACAGGGTACCACAATGAGCAGTTCTTC. The chain is built from TRBV5-6 and TRBJ2-1, with 8 bases matching TRBD1. Germline values: CDR1 SGHDT, CDR2 YYEEEE. CDR3 length: 15 amino acids. Trimming at V came to 0 bases and at J to 5 bases, leaving 4 bases not matched to a gene.

This chain links TRBV19 with TRBJ2-5, with TRBD1 matching over 7 bases. The CDR3 extends over 14 amino acids. Trimming cost V 2 bases and J 2 bases; bases outside gene matches: 2. Germline CDR1 LNHDA, CDR2 SQIVND (reference sequence). The CDR3 spells CASSILDRQETQYF. The DNA for the CDR3 is TGTGCCAGTAGTATATTGGACAGGCAAGAGACCCAGTACTTC.

The sample holds many counts of this clonotype. The rearrangement links TRBV25-1 to TRBJ1-3; D perhaps matches TRBD1 (5 bases). With 2 bases removed from V and 7 bases from J, the gap between germline ends came to 9 bases. The CDR3 covers 13 residues. Germline-derived CDR1 and CDR2 are MGHDK and SYGVNS. In nucleotides, the CDR3 is TGTGCCAGCAGTGAAGGGGGGAGGAACACCATATATTTT. Translated, it gives CASSEGGRNTIYF.

This clonotype was seen repeatedly, ten times or more. The V gene is TRBV20-1, the J gene TRBJ2-3; perhaps TRBD1 as D (5 bases). V was pared by 2 bases and J by 3 bases, with 6 bases between. Germline V lookup: CDR1 DFQATT, CDR2 SNEGSKA (reference sequence). This CDR3 is built from 12 residues. The CDR3 sequence: CSARQGTDTQYF. DNA of the CDR3: TGCAGTGCTAGACAGGGAACAGATACGCAGTATTTT.

The CDR3 DNA sequence: TGTGCCAGCCATTTGGACAGGGGGTTCTACGAGCAGTACTTC. This gives the protein CASHLDRGFYEQYF. The rearrangement links TRBV2 to TRBJ2-7; TRBD1 matches at 10 bases. Per the germline V gene, CDR1 is SNHLY and CDR2 is FYNNEI. The length of the CDR3 is 14 residues. Trimming at V came to 8 bases and at J to 3 bases, leaving 7 bases not matched to a gene.

This clonotype was counted at least ten times. V gene TRBV5-1 combines with J gene TRBJ1-2; TRBD1 agrees at 7 bases. Germline V lookup: CDR1 SGHRS, CDR2 YFSETQ. J was trimmed by 6 bases and V by 3 bases; bases with no gene match: 8. CDR3 length: 14 amino acids. The CDR3 protein is CASSSDRAGDGYTF. CDR3 DNA: TGCGCCAGCAGCTCCGACAGGGCGGGGGATGGCTACACCTTC. The variable domain in full, completed from reference TRBV5-1 and TRBJ1-2, reads KAGVTQTPRYLIKTRGQQVTLSCSPISGHRSVSWYQQTPGQGLQFLFEYFSETQRNKGNFPGRFSGRQFSNSRSEMNVSTLELGDSALYLCASSSDRAGDGYTFGSGTRLTVV.